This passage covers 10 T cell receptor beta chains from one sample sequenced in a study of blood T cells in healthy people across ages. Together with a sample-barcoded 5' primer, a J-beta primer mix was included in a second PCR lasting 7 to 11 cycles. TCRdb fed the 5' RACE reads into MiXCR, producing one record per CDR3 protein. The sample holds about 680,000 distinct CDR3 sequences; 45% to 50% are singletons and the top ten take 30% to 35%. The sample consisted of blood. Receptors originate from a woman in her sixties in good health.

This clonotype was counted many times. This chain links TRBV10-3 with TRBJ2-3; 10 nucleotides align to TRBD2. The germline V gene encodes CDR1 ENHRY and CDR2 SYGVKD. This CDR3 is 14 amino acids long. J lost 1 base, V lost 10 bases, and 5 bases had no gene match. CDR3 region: CATRTSGGTDTQYF. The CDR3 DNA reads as TGTGCCACCCGGACTAGCGGTGGCACAGATACGCAGTATTTT.

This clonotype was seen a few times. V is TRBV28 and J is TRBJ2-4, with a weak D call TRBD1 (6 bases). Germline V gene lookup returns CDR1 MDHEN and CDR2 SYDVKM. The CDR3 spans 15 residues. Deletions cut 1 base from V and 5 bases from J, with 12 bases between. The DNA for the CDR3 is TGTGCCAGCAGTTTATATTCTCCAGGGGAAAACATTCAGTACTTC. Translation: CASSLYSPGENIQYF.

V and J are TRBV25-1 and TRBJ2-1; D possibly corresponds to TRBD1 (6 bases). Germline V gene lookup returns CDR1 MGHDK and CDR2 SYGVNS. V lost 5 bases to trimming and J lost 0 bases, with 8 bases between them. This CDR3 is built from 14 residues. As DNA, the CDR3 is TGTGCCAGCAGTCAGACAGGCTCCTACAATGAGCAGTTCTTC. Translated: CASSQTGSYNEQFF.

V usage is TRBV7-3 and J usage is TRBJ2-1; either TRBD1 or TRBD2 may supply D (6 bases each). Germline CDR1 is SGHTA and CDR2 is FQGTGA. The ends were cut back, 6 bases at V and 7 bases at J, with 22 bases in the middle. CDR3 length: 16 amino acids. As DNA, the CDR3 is TGTGCCAGCAGTCATCAAGACCGGAGGGGGATTAATGAGCAGTTCTTC. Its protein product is CASSHQDRRGINEQFF.

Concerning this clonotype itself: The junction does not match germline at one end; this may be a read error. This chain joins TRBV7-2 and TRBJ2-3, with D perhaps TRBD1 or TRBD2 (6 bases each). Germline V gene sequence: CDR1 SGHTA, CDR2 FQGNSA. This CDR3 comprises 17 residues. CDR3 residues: CVSSPRGAGLGTDTQYF. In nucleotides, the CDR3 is TGTGTCAGCAGCCCTAGGGGGGCGGGGCTGGGGACAGATACGCAGTATTTT.

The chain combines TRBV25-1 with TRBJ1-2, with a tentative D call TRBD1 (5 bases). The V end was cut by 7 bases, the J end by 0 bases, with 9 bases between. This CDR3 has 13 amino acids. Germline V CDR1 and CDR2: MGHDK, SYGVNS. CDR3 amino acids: CASTQGANYGYTF. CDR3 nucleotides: TGTGCCAGCACCCAGGGTGCTAACTATGGCTACACCTTC.

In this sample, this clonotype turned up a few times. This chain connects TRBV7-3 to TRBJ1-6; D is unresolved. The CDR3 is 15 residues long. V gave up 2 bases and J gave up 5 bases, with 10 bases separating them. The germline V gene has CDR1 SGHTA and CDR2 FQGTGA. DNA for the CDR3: TGTGCCAGCAGCTTACTTCCGGGAAATAATTCACCCCTCCACTTT. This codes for CASSLLPGNNSPLHF.

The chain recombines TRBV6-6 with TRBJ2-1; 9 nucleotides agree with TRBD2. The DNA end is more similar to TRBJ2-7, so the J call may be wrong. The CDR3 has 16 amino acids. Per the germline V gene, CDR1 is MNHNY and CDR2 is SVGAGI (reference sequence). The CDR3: CASSLYSGSTYNEQYF. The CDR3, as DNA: TGTGCCAGCAGCTTGTATAGCGGGAGTACCTACAATGAGCAGTACTTC.

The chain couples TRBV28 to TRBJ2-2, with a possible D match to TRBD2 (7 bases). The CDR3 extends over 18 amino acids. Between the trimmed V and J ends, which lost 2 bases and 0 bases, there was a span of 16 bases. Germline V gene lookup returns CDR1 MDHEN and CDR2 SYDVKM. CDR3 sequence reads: CASSLSRWGGANTGELFF. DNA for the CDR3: TGTGCCAGCAGTTTAAGTAGATGGGGGGGCGCGAACACCGGGGAGCTGTTTTTT.

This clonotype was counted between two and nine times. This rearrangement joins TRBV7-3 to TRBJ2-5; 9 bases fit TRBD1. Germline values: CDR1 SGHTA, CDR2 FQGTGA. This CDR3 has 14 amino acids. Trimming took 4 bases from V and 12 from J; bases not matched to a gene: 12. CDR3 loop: CASSSSRDREREYF. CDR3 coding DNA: TGTGCCAGCAGCTCGTCCCGGGACAGGGAGAGAGAGTACTTC.